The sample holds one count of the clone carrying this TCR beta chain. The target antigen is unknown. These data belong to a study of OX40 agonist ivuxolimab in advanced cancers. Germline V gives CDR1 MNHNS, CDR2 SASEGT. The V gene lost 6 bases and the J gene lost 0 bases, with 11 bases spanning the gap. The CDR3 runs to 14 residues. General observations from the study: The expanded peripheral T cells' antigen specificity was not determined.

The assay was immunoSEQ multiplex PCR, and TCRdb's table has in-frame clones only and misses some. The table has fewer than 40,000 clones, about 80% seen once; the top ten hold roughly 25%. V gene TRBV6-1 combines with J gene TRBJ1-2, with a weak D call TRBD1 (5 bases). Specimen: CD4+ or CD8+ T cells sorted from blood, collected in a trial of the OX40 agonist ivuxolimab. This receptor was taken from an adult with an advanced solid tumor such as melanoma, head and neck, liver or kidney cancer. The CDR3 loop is CASRDGTANYGYTF. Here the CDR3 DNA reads TGTGCCAGCAGGGACGGGACCGCTAACTATGGCTACACCTTC.